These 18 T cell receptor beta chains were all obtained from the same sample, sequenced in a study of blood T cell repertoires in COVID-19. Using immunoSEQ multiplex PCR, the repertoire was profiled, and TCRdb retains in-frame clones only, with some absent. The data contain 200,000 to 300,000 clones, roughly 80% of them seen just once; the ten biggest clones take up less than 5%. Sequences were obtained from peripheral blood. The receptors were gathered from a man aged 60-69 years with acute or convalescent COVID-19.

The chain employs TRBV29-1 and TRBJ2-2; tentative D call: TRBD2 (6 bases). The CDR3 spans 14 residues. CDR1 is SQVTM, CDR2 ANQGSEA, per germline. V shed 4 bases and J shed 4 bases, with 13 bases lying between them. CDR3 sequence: CSVAFGRGTGELFF. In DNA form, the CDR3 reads TGCAGCGTTGCTTTCGGGAGAGGCACCGGGGAGCTGTTTTTT.

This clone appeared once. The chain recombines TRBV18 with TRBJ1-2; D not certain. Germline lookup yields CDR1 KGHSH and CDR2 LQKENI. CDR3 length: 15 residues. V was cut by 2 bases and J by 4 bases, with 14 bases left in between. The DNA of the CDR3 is TGTGCCAGCTCACCAGCGGCCGGGGTCGGCTATGGCTACACCTTC. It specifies CASSPAAGVGYGYTF.

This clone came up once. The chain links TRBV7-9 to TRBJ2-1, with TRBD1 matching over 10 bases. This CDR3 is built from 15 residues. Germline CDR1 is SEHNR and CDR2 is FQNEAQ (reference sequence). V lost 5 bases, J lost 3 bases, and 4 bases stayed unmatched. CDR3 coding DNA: TGTGCCAGCAGCCGCAGGACAGGGGGCTACAATGAGCAGTTCTTC. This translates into CASSRRTGGYNEQFF.

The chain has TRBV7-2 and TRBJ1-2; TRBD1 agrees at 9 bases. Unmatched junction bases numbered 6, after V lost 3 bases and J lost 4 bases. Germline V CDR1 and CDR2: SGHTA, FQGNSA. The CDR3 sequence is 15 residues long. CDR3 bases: TGTGCCAGCAGCTTGCAATCGGGACAGGGCTATGGCTACACCTTC. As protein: CASSLQSGQGYGYTF.

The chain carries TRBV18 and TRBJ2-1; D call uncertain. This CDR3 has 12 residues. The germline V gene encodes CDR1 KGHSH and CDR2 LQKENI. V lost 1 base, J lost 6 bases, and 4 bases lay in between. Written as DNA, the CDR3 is TGTGCCAGCTCACCACTCGGCAATGAGCAGTTCTTC. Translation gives CASSPLGNEQFF.

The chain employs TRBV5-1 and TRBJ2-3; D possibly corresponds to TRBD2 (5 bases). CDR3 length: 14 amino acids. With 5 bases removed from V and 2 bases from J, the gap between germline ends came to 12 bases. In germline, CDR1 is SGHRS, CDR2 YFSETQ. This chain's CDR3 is CASSPSRDTDTQYF. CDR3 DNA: TGCGCCAGCAGTCCGAGCCGGGACACAGATACGCAGTATTTT. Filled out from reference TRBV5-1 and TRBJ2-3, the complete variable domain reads KAGVTQTPRYLIKTRGQQVTLSCSPISGHRSVSWYQQTPGQGLQFLFEYFSETQRNKGNFPGRFSGRQFSNSRSEMNVSTLELGDSALYLCASSPSRDTDTQYFGPGTRLTVL.

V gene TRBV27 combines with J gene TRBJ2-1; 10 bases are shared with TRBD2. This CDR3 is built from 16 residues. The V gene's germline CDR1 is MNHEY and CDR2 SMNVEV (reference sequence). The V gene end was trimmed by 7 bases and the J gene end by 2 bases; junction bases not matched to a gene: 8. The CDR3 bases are TGTGCCAGCACCCCTAGCGGGGGATCACCCTACAATGAGCAGTTCTTC. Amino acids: CASTPSGGSPYNEQFF.

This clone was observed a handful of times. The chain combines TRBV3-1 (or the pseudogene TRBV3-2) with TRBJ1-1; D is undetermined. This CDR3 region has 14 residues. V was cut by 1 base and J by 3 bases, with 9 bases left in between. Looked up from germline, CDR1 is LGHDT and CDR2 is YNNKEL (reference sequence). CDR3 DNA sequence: TGTGCCAGCAGCCAAGTGCCAGTTTACACTGAAGCTTTCTTT. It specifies CASSQVPVYTEAFF.

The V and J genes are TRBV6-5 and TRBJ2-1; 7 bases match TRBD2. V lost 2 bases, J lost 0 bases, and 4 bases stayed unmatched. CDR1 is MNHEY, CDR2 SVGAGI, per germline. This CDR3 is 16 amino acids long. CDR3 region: CASSYGGGYSYNEQFF. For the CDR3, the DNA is TGTGCCAGCAGTTACGGGGGGGGGTACTCCTACAATGAGCAGTTCTTC.

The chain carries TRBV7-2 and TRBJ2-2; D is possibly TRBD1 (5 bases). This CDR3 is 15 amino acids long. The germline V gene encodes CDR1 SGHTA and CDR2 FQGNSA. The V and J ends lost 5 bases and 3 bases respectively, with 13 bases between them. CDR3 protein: CASSPGNVYTGELFF. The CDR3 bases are TGTGCCAGCAGCCCAGGGAATGTATACACCGGGGAGCTGTTTTTT.

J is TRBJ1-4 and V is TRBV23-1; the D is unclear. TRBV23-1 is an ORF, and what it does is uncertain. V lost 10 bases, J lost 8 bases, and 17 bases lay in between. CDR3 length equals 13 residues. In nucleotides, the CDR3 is TGCGCCACCCAAAAGCCCACGAAGGAAAAACTGTTTTTT. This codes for CATQKPTKEKLFF.

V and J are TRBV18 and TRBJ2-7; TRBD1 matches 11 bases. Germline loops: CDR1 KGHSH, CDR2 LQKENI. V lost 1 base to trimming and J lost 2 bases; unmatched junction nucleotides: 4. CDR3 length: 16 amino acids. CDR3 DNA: TGTGCCAGCTCACCACGGGCGGGACAGGGGGCCTACGAGCAGTACTTC. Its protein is CASSPRAGQGAYEQYF.

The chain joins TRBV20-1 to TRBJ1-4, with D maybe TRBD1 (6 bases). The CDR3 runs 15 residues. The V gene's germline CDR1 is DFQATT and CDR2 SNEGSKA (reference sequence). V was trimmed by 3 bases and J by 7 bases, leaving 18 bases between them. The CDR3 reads CSASSYSGTSEKLFF. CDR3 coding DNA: TGCAGTGCTAGTTCATACTCCGGGACATCTGAAAAACTGTTTTTT.

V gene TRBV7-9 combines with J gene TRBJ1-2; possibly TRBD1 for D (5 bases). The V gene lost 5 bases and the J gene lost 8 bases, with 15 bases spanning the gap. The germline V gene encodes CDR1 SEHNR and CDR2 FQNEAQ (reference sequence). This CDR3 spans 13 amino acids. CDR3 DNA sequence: TGTGCCAGCAGCCCACAGGCCCTGAGAGGCTACACCTTC. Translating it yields CASSPQALRGYTF.

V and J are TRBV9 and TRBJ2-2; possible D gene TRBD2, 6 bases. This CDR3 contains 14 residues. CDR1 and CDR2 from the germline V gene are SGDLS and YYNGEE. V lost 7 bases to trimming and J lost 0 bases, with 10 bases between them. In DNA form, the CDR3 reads TGTGCCAGCGGAGGGACTCCGAACACCGGGGAGCTGTTTTTT. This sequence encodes CASGGTPNTGELFF.

CDR3 sequence (DNA): TGTGCCAGTAGTATGGTAGGGGCTCGGGCTGAAGCTTTCTTT. The encoded protein is CASSMVGARAEAFF. J is TRBJ1-1 and V is TRBV19; tentative D call: TRBD1 (5 bases). The CDR3 contains 14 residues. Per the germline V gene, CDR1 is LNHDA and CDR2 is SQIVND (reference sequence). Trimming pared 3 bases from V and 6 bases from J, leaving 14 bases between.

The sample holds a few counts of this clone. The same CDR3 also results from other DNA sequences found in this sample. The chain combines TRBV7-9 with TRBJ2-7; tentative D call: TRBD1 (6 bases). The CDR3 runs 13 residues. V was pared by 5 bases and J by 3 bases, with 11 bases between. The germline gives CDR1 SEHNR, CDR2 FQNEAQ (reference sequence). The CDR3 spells CASSPTGSYEQYF. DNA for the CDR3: TGTGCCAGCAGCCCCACAGGGAGCTACGAGCAGTACTTC.

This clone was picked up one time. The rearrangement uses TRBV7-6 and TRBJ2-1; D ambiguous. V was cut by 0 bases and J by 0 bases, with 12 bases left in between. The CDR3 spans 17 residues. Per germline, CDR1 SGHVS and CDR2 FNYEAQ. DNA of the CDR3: TGTGCCAGCAGCTTAGCGAGTTCCCTTAGCTCCTACAATGAGCAGTTCTTC. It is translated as CASSLASSLSSYNEQFF.